The 12 T cell receptor beta chains presented below share a single source sample, sequenced in a study of shared clonotypes between healthy human individuals. Sequenced by immunoSEQ multiplex PCR; TCRdb stores in-frame clones only, minus some. This table holds about 2.4 million clones, approximately 93% found once. Material for sequencing was naive CD4+ T cells from PBMCs. Subset: CD45RA+ positively selected. These receptors came from a man between 18 and 35 years old in good health. Some clones in this sample may be carry-over from other donors' samples.

The chain employs TRBV6-6 and TRBJ2-7, with D tentatively TRBD1 (5 bases). CDR1 and CDR2 (germline): MNHNY, SVGAGI (reference sequence). The CDR3 is 12 residues long. The V end was cut by 0 bases, the J end by 7 bases, with 7 bases between. CDR3 protein: CASSYSKGEQYF. CDR3 DNA sequence: TGTGCCAGCAGTTACTCGAAGGGGGAGCAGTACTTC.

This chain joins TRBV27 and TRBJ1-2, with 8 nucleotides matching TRBD1. Trimming at V came to 3 bases and at J to 7 bases, leaving 13 bases not matched to a gene. Germline values: CDR1 MNHEY, CDR2 SMNVEV (reference sequence). This CDR3 has 16 amino acids. In DNA, the CDR3 is TGTGCCAGCAGTTTCGATGCAGGGGGCGCCTCTGGTGGCTACACCTTC. This gives the protein CASSFDAGGASGGYTF.

This clone was found a few times. J is TRBJ1-1 and V is TRBV29-1; a possible D gene is TRBD1 (5 bases). Germline CDR1 is SQVTM and CDR2 is ANQGSEA. V was trimmed by 3 bases and J by 4 bases, leaving 12 bases between them. This CDR3 is 13 amino acids long. This CDR3 is CSVDEGRGTEAFF. CDR3 sequence (DNA): TGCAGCGTTGACGAGGGGCGAGGCACTGAAGCTTTCTTT.

Remarks on this clone: Other DNA sequences in this specimen translate into the identical CDR3. The rearrangement joins TRBV7-9 to TRBJ2-7; TRBD1 matches at 10 bases. This CDR3 contains 14 residues. The trim removed 5 bases at V and 2 bases at J, leaving 3 bases unmatched. Per the germline V gene, CDR1 is SEHNR and CDR2 is FQNEAQ (reference sequence). The CDR3 spells CASSRGTGAYEQYF. CDR3 nucleotides: TGTGCCAGCAGCCGAGGGACAGGGGCCTACGAGCAGTACTTC.

J is TRBJ2-3 and V is TRBV10-3; perhaps D is TRBD1 or TRBD2 (5 bases each). Germline CDR1 reads ENHRY; CDR2 reads SYGVKD. V was trimmed by 6 bases and J by 1 base, leaving 14 bases between them. This CDR3 is 15 amino acids long. In nucleotides, the CDR3 is TGTGCCATCAGCCCTGGGAGCAGGGGCACAGATACGCAGTATTTT. Its protein is CAISPGSRGTDTQYF.

Here the CDR3 reads CASSSSRTGGGNYGYTF. The DNA of the CDR3 is TGTGCCAGCAGTTCCTCCCGGACAGGAGGGGGTAACTATGGCTACACCTTC. The chain joins TRBV28 to TRBJ1-2; 7 nucleotides align to TRBD1. V lost 4 bases, J lost 1 base, and 12 bases stayed unmatched. Germline CDR1 and CDR2: MDHEN and SYDVKM. The CDR3 is made up of 17 amino acids.

Regarding this clone: This CDR3 is also generated by other DNA sequences in the sample. The V gene is TRBV9, the J gene TRBJ2-1; D might be TRBD2 (6 bases). The V gene lost 2 bases and the J gene lost 0 bases, with 9 bases spanning the gap. The CDR3 is 15 amino acids. Germline V lookup: CDR1 SGDLS, CDR2 YYNGEE. The CDR3 here is CASSVGGLSYNEQFF. Here the CDR3 DNA reads TGTGCCAGCAGCGTCGGGGGTCTCTCCTACAATGAGCAGTTCTTC.

The chain has TRBV4-2 and TRBJ2-5; no firm D call. Germline V gene lookup returns CDR1 LGHNA and CDR2 YNFKEQ. V dropped 5 bases and J dropped 5 bases, with 12 bases sitting between them. The CDR3 length is 13 residues. CDR3 DNA: TGTGCCAGCAGCAGATGGTCAAGTGAGACCCAGTACTTC. Translating it yields CASSRWSSETQYF.

The chain carries TRBV7-2 and TRBJ2-7, with 13 bases identical to TRBD2. Trimming took 5 bases from V and 6 from J; bases not matched to a gene: 4. Germline V gene sequence: CDR1 SGHTA, CDR2 FQGNSA. The CDR3 has 14 residues. CDR3 DNA: TGTGCCAGCAGCCGGACTAGCGGGAGTAGCGAGCAGTACTTC. Protein product: CASSRTSGSSEQYF.

To note about this clone: Other DNA sequences of this sample code for an identical CDR3. The chain joins TRBV14 to TRBJ2-1; D gene ambiguous. V lost 4 bases, J lost 7 bases, and 5 bases lay in between. The CDR3 runs 11 residues. The germline V gene encodes CDR1 SGHDN and CDR2 FVKESK. The CDR3 sequence: CASSLRNEQFF. The CDR3 DNA reads TGTGCCAGCAGCCTGAGAAATGAGCAGTTCTTC.

Concerning this clone: Other DNA sequences in this sample translate to the same CDR3. The chain carries TRBV5-1 and TRBJ2-1; 7 bases align to TRBD1. V lost 1 base and J lost 3; bases outside the gene matches: 1. The CDR3 covers 14 residues. Germline loops: CDR1 SGHRS, CDR2 YFSETQ. CDR3 sequence (DNA): TGCGCCAGCAGCTTGAGGGACAGCTACAATGAGCAGTTCTTC. Its protein is CASSLRDSYNEQFF.

The CDR3 spells CASRGYRDFSGNTIYF. The CDR3 DNA follows: TGTGCCAGCAGGGGATACAGGGACTTCTCTGGAAACACCATATATTTT. This chain connects TRBV28 to TRBJ1-3, with D tentatively TRBD1 (6 bases). The ends were cut back, 6 bases at V and 0 bases at J, with 15 bases in the middle. From germline, CDR1 is MDHEN and CDR2 SYDVKM. The CDR3 sequence is 16 residues long.